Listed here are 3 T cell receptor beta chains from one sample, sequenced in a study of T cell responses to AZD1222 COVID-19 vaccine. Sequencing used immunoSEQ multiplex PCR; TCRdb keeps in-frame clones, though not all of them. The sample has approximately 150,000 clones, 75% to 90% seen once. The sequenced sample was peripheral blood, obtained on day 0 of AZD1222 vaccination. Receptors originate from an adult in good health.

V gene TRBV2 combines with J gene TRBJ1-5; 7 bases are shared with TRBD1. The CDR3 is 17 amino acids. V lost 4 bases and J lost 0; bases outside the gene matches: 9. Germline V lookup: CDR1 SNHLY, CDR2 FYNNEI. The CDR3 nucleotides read TGTGCCAGCAGTGGAAACCTGGGACAGTATAGCAATCAGCCCCAGCATTTT. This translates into CASSGNLGQYSNQPQHF.

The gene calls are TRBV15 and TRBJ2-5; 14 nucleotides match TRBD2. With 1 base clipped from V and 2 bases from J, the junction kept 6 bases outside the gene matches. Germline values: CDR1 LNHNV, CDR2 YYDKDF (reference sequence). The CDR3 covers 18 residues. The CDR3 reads CATSRGGLAGVGQETQYF. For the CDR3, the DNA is TGTGCCACCAGCAGAGGGGGACTAGCGGGAGTGGGGCAAGAGACCCAGTACTTC. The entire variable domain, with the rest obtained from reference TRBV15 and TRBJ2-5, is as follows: DAMVIQNPRYQVTQFGKPVTLSCSQTLNHNVMYWYQQKSSQAPKLLFHYYDKDFNNEADTPDNFQSRRPNTSFCFLDIRSPGLGDTAMYLCATSRGGLAGVGQETQYFGPGTRLLVL.

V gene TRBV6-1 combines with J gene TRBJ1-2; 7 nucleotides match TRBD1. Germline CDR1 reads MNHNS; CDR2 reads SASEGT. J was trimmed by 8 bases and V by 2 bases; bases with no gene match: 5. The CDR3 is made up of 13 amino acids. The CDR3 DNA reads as TGTGCCAGCAGTGAACTGACAGGGAAGGGCTACACCTTC. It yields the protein CASSELTGKGYTF.